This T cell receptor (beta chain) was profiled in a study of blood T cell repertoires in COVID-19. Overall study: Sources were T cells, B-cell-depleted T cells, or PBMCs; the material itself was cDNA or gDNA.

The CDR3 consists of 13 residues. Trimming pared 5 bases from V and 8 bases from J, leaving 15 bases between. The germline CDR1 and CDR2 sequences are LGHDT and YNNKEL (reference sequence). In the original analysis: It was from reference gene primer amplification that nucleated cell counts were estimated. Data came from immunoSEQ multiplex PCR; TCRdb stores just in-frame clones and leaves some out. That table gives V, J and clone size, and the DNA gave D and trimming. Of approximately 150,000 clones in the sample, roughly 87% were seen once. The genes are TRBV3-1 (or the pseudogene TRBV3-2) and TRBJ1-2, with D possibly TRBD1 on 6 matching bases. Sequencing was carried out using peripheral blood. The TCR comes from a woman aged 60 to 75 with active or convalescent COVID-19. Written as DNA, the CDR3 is TGTGCCAGCAGCACCCAACAGGGTTGGGGCTACACCTTC. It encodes CASSTQQGWGYTF.